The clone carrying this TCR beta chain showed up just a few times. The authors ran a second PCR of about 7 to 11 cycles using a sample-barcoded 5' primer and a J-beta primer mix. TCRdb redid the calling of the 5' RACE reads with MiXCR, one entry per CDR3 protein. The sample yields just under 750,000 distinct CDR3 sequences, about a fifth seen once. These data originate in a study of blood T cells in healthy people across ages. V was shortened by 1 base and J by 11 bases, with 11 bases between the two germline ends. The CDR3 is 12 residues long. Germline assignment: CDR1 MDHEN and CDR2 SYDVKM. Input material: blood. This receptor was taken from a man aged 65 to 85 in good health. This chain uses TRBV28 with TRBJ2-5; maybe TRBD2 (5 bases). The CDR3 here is CASSLSAGEQYF. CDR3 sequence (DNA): TGTGCCAGCAGTTTATCCGCCGGGGAGCAGTACTTC.